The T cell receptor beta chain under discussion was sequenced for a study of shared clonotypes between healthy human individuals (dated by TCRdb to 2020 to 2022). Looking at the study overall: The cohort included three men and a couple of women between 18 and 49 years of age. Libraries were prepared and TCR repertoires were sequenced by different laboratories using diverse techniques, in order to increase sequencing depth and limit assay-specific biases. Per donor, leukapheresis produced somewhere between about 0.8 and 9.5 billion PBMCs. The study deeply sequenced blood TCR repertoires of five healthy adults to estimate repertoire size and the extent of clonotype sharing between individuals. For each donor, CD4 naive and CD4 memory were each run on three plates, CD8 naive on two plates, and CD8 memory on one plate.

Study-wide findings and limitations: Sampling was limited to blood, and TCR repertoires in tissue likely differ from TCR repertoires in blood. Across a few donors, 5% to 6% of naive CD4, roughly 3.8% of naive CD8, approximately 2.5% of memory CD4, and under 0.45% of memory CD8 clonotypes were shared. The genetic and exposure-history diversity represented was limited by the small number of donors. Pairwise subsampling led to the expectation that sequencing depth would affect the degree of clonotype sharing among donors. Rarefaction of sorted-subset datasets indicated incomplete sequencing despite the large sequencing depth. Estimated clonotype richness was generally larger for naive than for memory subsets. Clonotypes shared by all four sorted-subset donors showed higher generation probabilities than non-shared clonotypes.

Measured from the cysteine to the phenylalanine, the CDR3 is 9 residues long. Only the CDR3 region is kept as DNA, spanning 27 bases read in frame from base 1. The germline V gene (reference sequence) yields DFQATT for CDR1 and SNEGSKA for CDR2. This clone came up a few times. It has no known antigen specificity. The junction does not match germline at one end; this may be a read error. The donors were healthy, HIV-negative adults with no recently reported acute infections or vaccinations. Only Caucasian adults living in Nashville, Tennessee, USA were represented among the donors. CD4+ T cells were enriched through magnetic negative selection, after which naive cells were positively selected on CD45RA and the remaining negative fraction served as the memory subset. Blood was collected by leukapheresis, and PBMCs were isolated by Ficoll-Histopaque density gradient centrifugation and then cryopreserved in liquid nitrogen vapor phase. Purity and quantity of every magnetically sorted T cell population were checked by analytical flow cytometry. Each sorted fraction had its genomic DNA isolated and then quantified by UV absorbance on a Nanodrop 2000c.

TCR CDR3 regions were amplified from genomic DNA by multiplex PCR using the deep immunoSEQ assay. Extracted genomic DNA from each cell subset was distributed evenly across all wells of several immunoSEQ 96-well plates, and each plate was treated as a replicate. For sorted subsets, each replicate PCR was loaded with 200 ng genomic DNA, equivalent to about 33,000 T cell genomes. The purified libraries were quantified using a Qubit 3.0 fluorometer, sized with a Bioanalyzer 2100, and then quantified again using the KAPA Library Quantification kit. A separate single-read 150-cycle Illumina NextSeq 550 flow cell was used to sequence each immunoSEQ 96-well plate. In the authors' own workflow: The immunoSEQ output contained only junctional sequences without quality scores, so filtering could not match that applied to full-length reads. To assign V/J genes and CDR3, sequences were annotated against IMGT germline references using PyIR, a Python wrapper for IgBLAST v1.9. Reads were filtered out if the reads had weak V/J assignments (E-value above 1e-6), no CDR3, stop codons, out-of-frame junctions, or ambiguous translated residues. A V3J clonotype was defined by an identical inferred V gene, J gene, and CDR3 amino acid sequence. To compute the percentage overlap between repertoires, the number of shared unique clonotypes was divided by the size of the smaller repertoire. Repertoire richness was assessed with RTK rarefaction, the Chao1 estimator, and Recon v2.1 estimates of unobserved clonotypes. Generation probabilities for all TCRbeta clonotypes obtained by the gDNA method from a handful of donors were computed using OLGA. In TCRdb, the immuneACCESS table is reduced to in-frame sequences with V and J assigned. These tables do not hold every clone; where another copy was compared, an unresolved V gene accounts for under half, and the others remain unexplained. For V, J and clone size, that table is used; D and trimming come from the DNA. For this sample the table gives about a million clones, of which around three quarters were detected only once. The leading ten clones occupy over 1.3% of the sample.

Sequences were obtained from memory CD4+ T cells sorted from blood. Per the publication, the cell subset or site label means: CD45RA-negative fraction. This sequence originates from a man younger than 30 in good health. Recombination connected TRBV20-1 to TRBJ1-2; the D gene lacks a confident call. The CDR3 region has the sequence CRTGPVIAF. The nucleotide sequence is TGCAGGACCGGGCCCGTTATTGCCTTC.